This record covers a single TCR beta chain. The antigen is undetermined. The PCR contained 60 Vbeta and 13 Jbeta primers. Sequencing was performed with immunoSEQ multiplex PCR; in TCRdb, only in-frame clones are kept and a portion is missing. The sample lists about 130,000 clones; 66% were seen once. This specimen comes from a study of cytomegalovirus exposure and HLA in healthy donors. Study-level points and caveats: Later genetic work tied a missense DCLRE1C variant to beta-chain V and J trimming. Reports credit the classifier with highly specific, highly sensitive diagnosis of cytomegalovirus status.

The origin of this receptor is a human donor in good health. Input material: PBMCs.

The CDR3 DNA sequence: TGCGCCAGCAGCTCGGACAGGGGCACCACTGAAGCTTTCTTT. This sequence encodes CASSSDRGTTEAFF. The chain joins TRBV5-1 to TRBJ1-1; 9 nucleotides line up with TRBD1. The CDR3 is 14 amino acids. Germline V lookup: CDR1 SGHRS, CDR2 YFSETQ. Trimming took 3 bases from V and 4 from J; bases not matched to a gene: 4.